These T cell receptor beta chains were read from a single sample in a study of blood T cell repertoires in COVID-19. The method was immunoSEQ multiplex PCR; TCRdb's version includes in-frame clones alone and lacks a portion of them. The data contain about 300,000 clones, about nine tenths of them seen just once; the ten biggest clones take up 6.9%. Sequencing input: peripheral blood. The receptors come from a woman aged 25 to 39 who had recovered from COVID-19. Both conserved end residues are part of each CDR3. A D gene is named only where the DNA matches it firmly. Not all rows give a size; the values are once, few, many and, for expanded clones, a class.

cdr3_nt: TGTGCCAGCAGTTTCCTTAGCGGGCATGAGCAGTTCTTC
cdr3_aa: CASSFLSGHEQFF
cdr3_length: 13
clone_size: NA
v_call: TRBV28
j_call: TRBJ2-1
d_call: TRBD2

cdr3_nt: TGTGCCAGCAGTTTCTTTGCGGGGGGGCCGAGGGAGCAGTTCTTC
cdr3_aa: CASSFFAGGPREQFF
cdr3_length: 15
clone_size: NA
v_call: TRBV27
j_call: TRBJ2-1
d_call: TRBD2

cdr3_nt: TGTGCCAGCTCACTACAGGGGGCGAACACTGAAGCTTTCTTT
cdr3_aa: CASSLQGANTEAFF
cdr3_length: 14
clone_size: NA
v_call: TRBV18
j_call: TRBJ1-1
d_call: TRBD1

cdr3_nt: TGTGCCACCAGTGACGATATTCGGGGGGAGACCCAGTACTTC
cdr3_aa: CATSDDIRGETQYF
cdr3_length: 14
clone_size: NA
v_call: TRBV24-1
j_call: TRBJ2-5
d_call: NA

cdr3_nt: TGTGGGGCGGGCGAGCAGTACTTC
cdr3_aa: CGAGEQYF
cdr3_length: 8
clone_size: NA
v_call: TRBV2
j_call: TRBJ2-7
d_call: NA

cdr3_nt: TGCGCCAGCAGCATTGGCGGGTCTGGGGCCAACGTCCTGACTTTC
cdr3_aa: CASSIGGSGANVLTF
cdr3_length: 15
clone_size: NA
v_call: TRBV5-1
j_call: TRBJ2-6
d_call: NA

cdr3_nt: TGTGCCAGCAGCTCCCCTGCAGGGGTAAGGACTGAAGCTTTCTTT
cdr3_aa: CASSSPAGVRTEAFF
cdr3_length: 15
clone_size: NA
v_call: TRBV7-2
j_call: TRBJ1-1
d_call: NA

cdr3_nt: TGTGCCAGCAGTCTGCGGACAGGGGGCATGGATCAGCCCCAGCATTTT
cdr3_aa: CASSLRTGGMDQPQHF
cdr3_length: 16
clone_size: NA
v_call: TRBV2
j_call: TRBJ1-5
d_call: TRBD1

cdr3_nt: TGTGCCAGCTCACCGGAGGGACAGGGGAGTAGCTACACCTTC
cdr3_aa: CASSPEGQGSSYTF
cdr3_length: 14
clone_size: few
v_call: TRBV18
j_call: TRBJ1-2
d_call: TRBD1

cdr3_nt: TGCGCCAGCAGCCACTCAGCAGGCGGGGGGGTAGCCAAAAACATTCAGTACTTC
cdr3_aa: CASSHSAGGGVAKNIQYF
cdr3_length: 18
clone_size: NA
v_call: TRBV4-1
j_call: TRBJ2-4
d_call: TRBD2

cdr3_nt: TGTGCCAGCAGCCCGGGACAGACCTACGAGCAGTACTTC
cdr3_aa: CASSPGQTYEQYF
cdr3_length: 13
clone_size: few
v_call: TRBV5-4
j_call: TRBJ2-7
d_call: TRBD1

cdr3_nt: TGTGCCAGCAGTTATAATTCGGCAGGGGGGACCGGGGAGCTGTTTTTT
cdr3_aa: CASSYNSAGGTGELFF
cdr3_length: 16
clone_size: NA
v_call: TRBV6-2/TRBV6-3
j_call: TRBJ2-2
d_call: NA

cdr3_nt: TGTGCCAGTACGACTCGTCTCAGGGGAGGGATAAGCGAGCAGTTCTTC
cdr3_aa: CASTTRLRGGISEQFF
cdr3_length: 16
clone_size: few
v_call: TRBV19
j_call: TRBJ2-1
d_call: NA

cdr3_nt: TGTGCCAGCAGCGCGAGGACAGGGTCTGTTCAGCCCCAGCATTTT
cdr3_aa: CASSARTGSVQPQHF
cdr3_length: 15
clone_size: NA
v_call: TRBV3-1/TRBV3-2
j_call: TRBJ1-5
d_call: TRBD1

cdr3_nt: TGTGCCAGCAGTTCCAGGGTTGGCTACACCTTC
cdr3_aa: CASSSRVGYTF
cdr3_length: 11
clone_size: NA
v_call: TRBV12-3/TRBV12-4
j_call: TRBJ1-2
d_call: NA

cdr3_nt: TGTGCCAGTAGGCGGGCTAGCGGGGCTAGCACAGATACGCAGTATTTT
cdr3_aa: CASRRASGASTDTQYF
cdr3_length: 16
clone_size: NA
v_call: TRBV19
j_call: TRBJ2-3
d_call: TRBD2

cdr3_nt: TGTGCCAGCAGCCAAGTAGGGGAGGGGAGGGTTAGTGAGACCCAGTACTTC
cdr3_aa: CASSQVGEGRVSETQYF
cdr3_length: 17
clone_size: NA
v_call: TRBV3-1/TRBV3-2
j_call: TRBJ2-5
d_call: TRBD2

cdr3_nt: TGCGCCAGCAGCCAAGACTTTCGTCCCAGGGGAAACACTGAAGCTTTCTTT
cdr3_aa: CASSQDFRPRGNTEAFF
cdr3_length: 17
clone_size: NA
v_call: TRBV4-3
j_call: TRBJ1-1
d_call: NA

cdr3_nt: TGTGCCAGCAGATCATGGGGACAGACAGTGAACACTGAAGCTTTCTTT
cdr3_aa: CASRSWGQTVNTEAFF
cdr3_length: 16
clone_size: NA
v_call: TRBV19
j_call: TRBJ1-1
d_call: TRBD1

cdr3_nt: TGTGCCAGCAGCGTTAGGGGACAGGGTGACTACGAGCAGTACTTC
cdr3_aa: CASSVRGQGDYEQYF
cdr3_length: 15
clone_size: once
v_call: TRBV7-2
j_call: TRBJ2-7
d_call: TRBD1

cdr3_nt: TGCGCCAGCAGTGTAAACACAGGGGATACGCAGTATTTT
cdr3_aa: CASSVNTGDTQYF
cdr3_length: 13
clone_size: NA
v_call: TRBV10-2
j_call: TRBJ2-3
d_call: NA

cdr3_nt: TGTGCCAGCCACTACCGGGACAGGAACACTGAAGCTTTCTTT
cdr3_aa: CASHYRDRNTEAFF
cdr3_length: 14
clone_size: once
v_call: TRBV13
j_call: TRBJ1-1
d_call: TRBD1

cdr3_nt: TGTGCCATCGACAGTAATCGGACCCCCCCCGCTTTCTTT
cdr3_aa: CAIDSNRTPPAFF
cdr3_length: 13
clone_size: NA
v_call: TRBV6-6
j_call: TRBJ1-1
d_call: NA

cdr3_nt: TGTGCCAGCAGCCAATGGGGGACAGACACTGAAGCTTTCTTT
cdr3_aa: CASSQWGTDTEAFF
cdr3_length: 14
clone_size: NA
v_call: TRBV3-1/TRBV3-2
j_call: TRBJ1-1
d_call: TRBD1

cdr3_nt: TGTGCCAGCAGGGGGCTAGCGGACTTCACAGATACGCAGTATTTT
cdr3_aa: CASRGLADFTDTQYF
cdr3_length: 15
clone_size: NA
v_call: TRBV6-5
j_call: TRBJ2-3
d_call: TRBD2

cdr3_nt: TGTGCCAGCTCACCAAGCGCAGGGGCGAGCTATGGCTACACCTTC
cdr3_aa: CASSPSAGASYGYTF
cdr3_length: 15
clone_size: NA
v_call: TRBV18
j_call: TRBJ1-2
d_call: NA

cdr3_nt: TGTGCCTGGAGGCCAGGGGTCAGCTACGAGCAGTACTTC
cdr3_aa: CAWRPGVSYEQYF
cdr3_length: 13
clone_size: NA
v_call: TRBV30
j_call: TRBJ2-7
d_call: NA

cdr3_nt: TGTGCCAGCAGTGCAGGGGGCACTGAAGCTTTCTTT
cdr3_aa: CASSAGGTEAFF
cdr3_length: 12
clone_size: NA
v_call: TRBV12-3/TRBV12-4
j_call: TRBJ1-1
d_call: TRBD1

cdr3_nt: TGCGCCAGCAGCTTGGTATTAGCGGGGGCAAGCACAGATACGCAGTATTTT
cdr3_aa: CASSLVLAGASTDTQYF
cdr3_length: 17
clone_size: NA
v_call: TRBV5-1
j_call: TRBJ2-3
d_call: TRBD2

cdr3_nt: TGTGCCAGCAGCTTAAGCCCAGGGGTAGGATACGAGCAGTACTTC
cdr3_aa: CASSLSPGVGYEQYF
cdr3_length: 15
clone_size: NA
v_call: TRBV7-3
j_call: TRBJ2-7
d_call: NA

cdr3_nt: TGTGCCAGCAGCCTCACAGGGCGCTATAATTCACCCCTCCACTTT
cdr3_aa: CASSLTGRYNSPLHF
cdr3_length: 15
clone_size: NA
v_call: TRBV9
j_call: TRBJ1-6
d_call: NA

cdr3_nt: TGTGCCAGCTCACCAGACGGGGTCAGCGAGAATGAGCAGTTCTTC
cdr3_aa: CASSPDGVSENEQFF
cdr3_length: 15
clone_size: NA
v_call: TRBV18
j_call: TRBJ2-1
d_call: NA

cdr3_nt: TGTGCCAGCAGTTACGGCAGGACAGAGAATTCACCCCTCCACTTT
cdr3_aa: CASSYGRTENSPLHF
cdr3_length: 15
clone_size: NA
v_call: TRBV6-2/TRBV6-3
j_call: TRBJ1-6
d_call: NA

cdr3_nt: TGTGCCAGCAGCTTGCAGGGTGATAATGAAAAACTGTTTTTT
cdr3_aa: CASSLQGDNEKLFF
cdr3_length: 14
clone_size: NA
v_call: TRBV5-4
j_call: TRBJ1-4
d_call: NA

cdr3_nt: TGTGCCAGTACTCTACGGACAGGGTACGGGGAGCTGTTTTTT
cdr3_aa: CASTLRTGYGELFF
cdr3_length: 14
clone_size: NA
v_call: TRBV19
j_call: TRBJ2-2
d_call: TRBD1

cdr3_nt: TGCGCCAGCAGCCCATCTCCGGGGGGAACTGAAGCTTTCTTT
cdr3_aa: CASSPSPGGTEAFF
cdr3_length: 14
clone_size: NA
v_call: TRBV5-1
j_call: TRBJ1-1
d_call: NA

cdr3_nt: TGTGCCAGCAGCCAAGGGGGGGGTACGCCCCAGCATTTT
cdr3_aa: CASSQGGGTPQHF
cdr3_length: 13
clone_size: once
v_call: TRBV3-1/TRBV3-2
j_call: TRBJ1-5
d_call: NA

cdr3_nt: TGCGCCAGCAGCGTCGGCGGCTCAAATCAGCCCCAGCATTTT
cdr3_aa: CASSVGGSNQPQHF
cdr3_length: 14
clone_size: NA
v_call: TRBV5-1
j_call: TRBJ1-5
d_call: NA

cdr3_nt: TGTGCCAGCTCACCACAGGGGTCTATTGAAGCTTTCTTT
cdr3_aa: CASSPQGSIEAFF
cdr3_length: 13
clone_size: NA
v_call: TRBV18
j_call: TRBJ1-1
d_call: NA

cdr3_nt: TGTGCCAGCAGTGTGACAGGGTTCCGCACAGATACGCAGTATTTT
cdr3_aa: CASSVTGFRTDTQYF
cdr3_length: 15
clone_size: NA
v_call: TRBV28
j_call: TRBJ2-3
d_call: TRBD1

cdr3_nt: TGTGCCTGGGGGGCTTATAACTATGGCTACACCTTC
cdr3_aa: CAWGAYNYGYTF
cdr3_length: 12
clone_size: NA
v_call: TRBV30
j_call: TRBJ1-2
d_call: NA

cdr3_nt: TGTGCCACCGGTGCCGGGACAGGGGGGGAAAAACTGTTTTTT
cdr3_aa: CATGAGTGGEKLFF
cdr3_length: 14
clone_size: NA
v_call: TRBV19
j_call: TRBJ1-4
d_call: TRBD1

cdr3_nt: TGTGCCAGCAGTGAAGCGCGTATTTGGGAGACTAGCGGGGTCCGCACAGATACGCAGTATTTT
cdr3_aa: CASSEARIWETSGVRTDTQYF
cdr3_length: 21
clone_size: NA
v_call: TRBV6-1
j_call: TRBJ2-3
d_call: TRBD2

cdr3_nt: TGTGCCAGCAGCCAAGCAGGGATCACAAACACCATATATTTT
cdr3_aa: CASSQAGITNTIYF
cdr3_length: 14
clone_size: NA
v_call: TRBV3-1/TRBV3-2
j_call: TRBJ1-3
d_call: NA

cdr3_nt: TGTGCCAGCAGTTCTTCTTTGAGGCACTATGGCTACACCTTC
cdr3_aa: CASSSSLRHYGYTF
cdr3_length: 14
clone_size: NA
v_call: TRBV6-5
j_call: TRBJ1-2
d_call: NA

cdr3_nt: TGTGCCAGCAGGGGAGACGCTAACTATGGCTACACCTTC
cdr3_aa: CASRGDANYGYTF
cdr3_length: 13
clone_size: NA
v_call: TRBV2
j_call: TRBJ1-2
d_call: NA

cdr3_nt: TGTGCCAGCAGTCGGACTAGCCTAGCCAAAAACATTCAGTACTTC
cdr3_aa: CASSRTSLAKNIQYF
cdr3_length: 15
clone_size: NA
v_call: TRBV6-5
j_call: TRBJ2-4
d_call: TRBD2

cdr3_nt: TGTGCCAGCTCACCGGCAGGCGGGGGACAAGAGACCCAGTACTTC
cdr3_aa: CASSPAGGGQETQYF
cdr3_length: 15
clone_size: NA
v_call: TRBV18
j_call: TRBJ2-5
d_call: TRBD2